This TCR beta chain was obtained from a study of T cell repertoires in cytomegalovirus infection. TCRdb itself ran the reads through MiXCR, one entry per CDR3 protein. The table includes 740,000 or so distinct CDR3 sequences, under 40% detected once. CDR1 is SGHTA and CDR2 is FQGTGA in the germline V gene. This CDR3 comprises 14 residues. The V end lost 2 bases, the J end lost 1 base, and 8 bases lay between the germline ends. The chain couples TRBV7-3 to TRBJ1-2; D ambiguous. The sequence derives from a human donor in good health (CMV status not recorded). Some clones in this sample may be carry-over from other donors' samples. Source material: PBMCs. Here the CDR3 reads CASSLVGVNYGYTF. Written as DNA, the CDR3 is TGTGCCAGCAGCTTAGTCGGGGTTAACTATGGCTACACCTTC.